These 20 T cell receptor beta chains share one sample of origin, sequenced in a study of OX40 agonist ivuxolimab in advanced cancers. TCRdb keeps only in-frame clones here, not all; method: immunoSEQ multiplex PCR. The sample lists around 57,000 clones, less than 85% occurring once. The sequences come from CD4+ or CD8+ T cells sorted from blood, collected in a trial of the OX40 agonist ivuxolimab. These receptor sequences come from an adult with an advanced solid tumor such as melanoma, head and neck, liver or kidney cancer.

The chain is built from TRBV29-1 and TRBJ1-1; the D gene is possibly TRBD1 (6 bases). Germline CDR1 is SQVTM and CDR2 is ANQGSEA. CDR3 size: 12 residues. Trimming removed 5 bases from V and 5 bases from J, with 12 bases in between. The CDR3 sequence is CSVRTAVTEAFF. The CDR3 DNA is TGCAGCGTTAGGACAGCGGTGACTGAAGCTTTCTTT.

About this clone itself: Compared with germline, one end of the junction differs, possibly owing to a read error. The gene calls are TRBV7-7 and TRBJ1-3; 11 nucleotides match TRBD1. Germline V CDR1 and CDR2: SSHAT, FNYEAQ (reference sequence). This CDR3 is built from 16 residues. This CDR3 is CASSLRTGGCRNTIYF. Written as DNA, the CDR3 is TGTGCTAGCAGCTTACGGACAGGGGGCTGCAGGAACACCATATATTTT. The whole variable domain, remainder taken from reference TRBV7-7 and TRBJ1-3, is GAGVSQSPRYKVTKRGQDVTLRCDPISSHATLYWYQQALGQGPEFLTYFNYEAQPDKSGLPSDRFSAERPEGSISTLTIQRTEQRDSAMYRCASSLRTGGCRNTIYFGEGSWLTVV.

The J gene is TRBJ2-1, the V gene TRBV29-1; D uncertain. The CDR3 runs 11 residues. The germline CDR1 and CDR2 sequences are SQVTM and ANQGSEA. Trimming stripped 4 bases from V and 10 bases from J, with 11 bases between. The CDR3 is CSVALVDEQFF. The CDR3 region has the DNA TGCAGCGTTGCGTTAGTGGACGAGCAGTTCTTC.

J is TRBJ2-7 and V is TRBV10-1; weak D call: TRBD1 (6 bases). The CDR3 runs to 12 residues. Trimming removed 8 bases at V and 2 bases at J, with 10 bases between. CDR1 is WNHNN, CDR2 SYGVQD, per germline (reference sequence). In nucleotides, the CDR3 is TGCGCCAGCGGGGACAAACCCTACGAGCAGTACTTC. Translated: CASGDKPYEQYF.

The chain combines TRBV7-9 with TRBJ1-2; TRBD1 matches 7 bases. Germline V gene lookup returns CDR1 SEHNR and CDR2 FQNEAQ (reference sequence). The CDR3 is 14 residues long. V lost 4 bases and J lost 4; bases outside the gene matches: 6. CDR3: CASSYQGVVYGYTF. The CDR3 DNA is TGTGCCAGCAGCTACCAGGGGGTTGTCTATGGCTACACCTTC.

This clone was observed a handful of times. The gene calls are TRBV11-3 and TRBJ2-1; 11 nucleotides match TRBD2. CDR1 is SGHNT, CDR2 YENEEA, per germline. The CDR3 totals 14 residues. With V trimmed by 2 bases and J by 9 bases, 3 bases remained unmatched. CDR3 loop: CASSLLAGGTEQFF. The CDR3 bases are TGTGCCAGCAGCTTACTAGCGGGAGGCACTGAGCAGTTCTTC.

This clone came up once. The CDR3, as DNA: TGTGCCAGCAGCTTGAGCCGTCGTACGGCGTTGGGAGAGCAGTACTTC. Protein sequence: CASSLSRRTALGEQYF. The genes are TRBV7-2 and TRBJ2-7; the D is unclear. Trimming removed 3 bases at V and 7 bases at J, with 22 bases between. There are 16 residues in the CDR3. In germline, CDR1 is SGHTA, CDR2 FQGNSA.

The table lists this clone with a count of one. V is TRBV5-6 and J is TRBJ2-5, with 12 bases identical to TRBD2. Germline lookup yields CDR1 SGHDT and CDR2 YYEEEE. The V and J ends lost 3 bases and 6 bases, in that order; junction bases with no gene match: 9. The CDR3 length is 16 residues. Here the CDR3 reads CASSSLPSGRGKTQYF. CDR3 coding DNA: TGTGCCAGCAGCTCATTGCCTAGCGGGAGGGGTAAGACCCAGTACTTC.

The chain employs TRBV19 and TRBJ2-7; 9 nucleotides align to TRBD2. The CDR3 loop spans 14 amino acids. Germline V gene data show CDR1 as LNHDA and CDR2 as SQIVND (reference sequence). V trimming: 3 bases; J trimming: 4 bases; junction bases outside the gene matches: 4. The CDR3 DNA sequence: TGTGCCAGTAGTATTGCGGGAGGGCCATACGAGCAGTACTTC. Its protein product is CASSIAGGPYEQYF.

This chain uses TRBV6-1 with TRBJ2-3; 7 bases are a match to TRBD2. V lost 10 bases, J lost 0 bases, and 7 bases stayed unmatched. The germline CDR1 and CDR2 sequences are MNHNS and SASEGT. The CDR3 consists of 14 residues. CDR3 nucleotide sequence: TGTGCCACTACCCTAGCGGAGAGCACAGATACGCAGTATTTT. Its translation is CATTLAESTDTQYF.

This chain uses TRBV19 with TRBJ2-3; weak D call: TRBD2 (5 bases). Germline assignment: CDR1 LNHDA and CDR2 SQIVND (reference sequence). This CDR3 region has 13 residues. Trimming took off 4 bases at V and 5 bases at J, with 10 bases between the two ends. The CDR3 bases are TGTGCCAGTAGTAACGGGAATTTAGATACGCAGTATTTT. Amino acids: CASSNGNLDTQYF.

The rearrangement links TRBV10-2 to TRBJ1-5, with TRBD1 matching over 7 bases. Germline V CDR1 and CDR2: WSHSY, SAAADI. The CDR3 totals 14 residues. V gave up 6 bases and J gave up 6 bases; unmatched junction bases: 8. The DNA for the CDR3 is TGCGCCAGCAGAGCCCTGGAGGGGGCTCAGCCCCAGCATTTT. Amino acid sequence: CASRALEGAQPQHF.

The chain couples TRBV6-1 to TRBJ2-5; the match to TRBD1 covers 9 bases. The CDR3 is made up of 13 amino acids. The ends lost 8 bases at V and 3 bases at J; junction bases unmatched: 4. The V gene's germline CDR1 is MNHNS and CDR2 SASEGT. The CDR3, as DNA: TGTGCCAGCCGGGGACAGGGTAAAGAGACCCAGTACTTC. Amino acids: CASRGQGKETQYF.

This clone was seen a single time. V is TRBV5-1 and J is TRBJ2-2; TRBD1 is a possible D gene (6 bases). Germline loops: CDR1 SGHRS, CDR2 YFSETQ. Trimming pared 1 base from V and 5 bases from J, leaving 12 bases between. The CDR3 contains 15 residues. The CDR3 reads CASSLWQQGTGELFF. The CDR3 DNA is TGCGCCAGCAGCTTGTGGCAGCAGGGGACCGGGGAGCTGTTTTTT.

The chain is built from TRBV6-5 and TRBJ1-3; D gene uncertain. Germline CDR1 and CDR2: MNHEY and SVGAGI. CDR3 length: 14 amino acids. V was pared by 2 bases and J by 2 bases, with 7 bases between. The CDR3 sequence: CASSYGEAGNTIYF. The CDR3 DNA follows: TGTGCCAGCAGTTACGGGGAAGCTGGAAACACCATATATTTT.

The V call is TRBV5-1, the J call TRBJ2-1; possible D gene TRBD2, 6 bases. The V gene's germline CDR1 is SGHRS and CDR2 YFSETQ. The CDR3 spans 16 residues. V lost 0 bases, J lost 1 base, and 11 bases lay in between. CDR3 DNA: TGCGCCAGCAGCTTGGTAGGTAGCGGTTCCTACAATGAGCAGTTCTTC. Amino acids: CASSLVGSGSYNEQFF.

The chain has TRBV7-2 and TRBJ2-7, with 8 positions matching TRBD2. Trimming cost V 7 bases and J 7 bases; bases outside gene matches: 3. There are 11 residues in the CDR3. Germline V gene data show CDR1 as SGHTA and CDR2 as FQGNSA. The DNA of the CDR3 is TGTGCCAGCACCCGGGGGGGAGAGCAGTACTTC. Amino acid sequence: CASTRGGEQYF.

V is TRBV29-1 and J is TRBJ1-2; unclear D gene. The CDR3 consists of 12 residues. Germline V CDR1 and CDR2: SQVTM, ANQGSEA. Trimming removed 6 bases at V and 0 bases at J, with 8 bases between. For the CDR3, the DNA is TGCAGCGTAGGTACAGCTAACTATGGCTACACCTTC. Protein sequence: CSVGTANYGYTF.

The J gene is TRBJ1-4, the V gene TRBV6-5; D not resolved. V was clipped by 6 bases and J by 8 bases, with 13 bases between them. This CDR3 region has 13 residues. Germline-derived CDR1 and CDR2 are MNHEY and SVGAGI. The CDR3 DNA reads TGTGCCAGCAGCTCTTTGGAGGGCGAAAAACTGTTTTTT. Translation gives CASSSLEGEKLFF.

J is TRBJ1-5 and V is TRBV27; D remains unclear. Germline lookup yields CDR1 MNHEY and CDR2 SMNVEV (reference sequence). This CDR3 has 12 amino acids. With 5 bases removed from V and 7 bases from J, the gap between germline ends came to 9 bases. The CDR3 spells CASSDPGQPQHF. As DNA, the CDR3 is TGTGCCAGCAGTGACCCGGGACAGCCCCAGCATTTT.